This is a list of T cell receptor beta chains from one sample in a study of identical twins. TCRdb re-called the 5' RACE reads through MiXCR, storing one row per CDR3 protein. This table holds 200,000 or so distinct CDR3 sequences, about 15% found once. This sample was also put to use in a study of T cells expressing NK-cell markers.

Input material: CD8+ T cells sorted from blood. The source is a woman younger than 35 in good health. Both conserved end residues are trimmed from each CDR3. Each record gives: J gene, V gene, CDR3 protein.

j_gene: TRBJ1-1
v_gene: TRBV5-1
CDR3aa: ASSLGLTGTNTEAF

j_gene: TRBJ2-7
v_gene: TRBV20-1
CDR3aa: SATGQSSYEQY

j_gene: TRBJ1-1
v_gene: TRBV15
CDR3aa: ATSRAGGTEAF

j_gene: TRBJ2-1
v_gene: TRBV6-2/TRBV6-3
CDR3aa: ASSYSRERSYNEQF

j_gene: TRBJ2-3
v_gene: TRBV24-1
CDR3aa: ATSDRQDTDTQY

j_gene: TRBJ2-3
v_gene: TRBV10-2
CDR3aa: ASSEMRAEDTQY

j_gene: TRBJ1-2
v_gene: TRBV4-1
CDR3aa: ASSQERARRGIYGYT

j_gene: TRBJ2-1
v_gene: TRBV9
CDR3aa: ASSGIGDNEQF

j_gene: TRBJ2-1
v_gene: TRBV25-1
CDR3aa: ASSEGLASYNEEF

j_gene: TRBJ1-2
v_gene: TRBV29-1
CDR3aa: SVEDEGTSYGYT

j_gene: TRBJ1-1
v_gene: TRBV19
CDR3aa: ASSRTGVNTEAF

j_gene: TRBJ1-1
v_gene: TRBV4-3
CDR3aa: ASSQEGRGSTEAF

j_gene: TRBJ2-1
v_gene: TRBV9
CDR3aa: ASSVGGGASKL

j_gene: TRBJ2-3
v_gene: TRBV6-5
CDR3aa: ASSYSMGQGRVQY

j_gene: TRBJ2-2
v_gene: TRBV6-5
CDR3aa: ASSYSLGESTGELF

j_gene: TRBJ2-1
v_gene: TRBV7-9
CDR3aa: ASSDSFKLHEQF

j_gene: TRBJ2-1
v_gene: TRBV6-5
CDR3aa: ASSYGGSRLEQF

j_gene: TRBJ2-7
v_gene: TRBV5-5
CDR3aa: ASSLFDSTHEQY

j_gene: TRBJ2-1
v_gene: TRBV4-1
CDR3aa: ASSLTSGGIDEQF

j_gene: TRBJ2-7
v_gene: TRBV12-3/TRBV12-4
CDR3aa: ASSLGLAGGPPYEQY

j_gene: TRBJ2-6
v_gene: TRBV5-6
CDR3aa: ASSPGRSGANVLT

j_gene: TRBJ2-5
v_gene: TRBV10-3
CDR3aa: AISDRTSGIQTQY